Each of the 23 T cell receptor beta chains below was sequenced from the same sample in a study of T cells expressing NK-cell markers. After re-calling the 5' RACE reads, TCRdb lists one entry per CDR3 protein, DNA absent. This sample's clone table lists 150,000 or so distinct CDR3 sequences. The sample was blood T cells: a sorted CD56 or NKG2C T cell subset, CD4+ or CD8+ T cells, or bulk PBMC T cells (not recorded which). The receptors originated from a woman aged 45-59 years in good health.

The chain has TRBV29-1 and TRBJ2-3. This CDR3 comprises 15 residues. From germline, CDR1 is SQVTM and CDR2 ANQGSEA. The CDR3 region is CSVDETAASTDTQYF.

CDR3 region: CASSQGTSGGPGETQYF. The chain recombines TRBV4-1 with TRBJ2-5; TCRdb lists TRBD2, though no DNA is available to test this call. Germline CDR1 is MGHRA and CDR2 is YSYEKL. The CDR3 sequence is 17 residues long.

This sequence joins TRBV14 and TRBJ2-5; no DNA is available, so the TRBD2 call from TCRdb remains unchecked. The germline V gene has CDR1 SGHDN and CDR2 FVKESK. The CDR3 has 13 residues. This CDR3 is CASSGGSGETQYF.

The chain links TRBV6-5 to TRBJ2-1; absent DNA, TCRdb's TRBD2 call cannot be checked. Germline V CDR1 and CDR2: MNHEY, SVGAGI. The CDR3 sequence is 15 residues long. The CDR3 spells CASSLSTALNNEQFF.

The chain uses TRBV7-9 and TRBJ2-7. The CDR3 runs to 15 residues. CDR1 and CDR2 from the germline V gene are SEHNR and FQNEAQ (reference sequence). The CDR3 spells CASSYPAEAVREQYF.

The chain combines TRBV2 with TRBJ2-7. CDR3 length: 12 residues. Germline CDR1 and CDR2: SNHLY and FYNNEI. Here the CDR3 reads CASRGEAYEQYF.

This chain connects TRBV15 to TRBJ2-3; the D call from TCRdb, TRBD1, cannot be confirmed without DNA. The CDR3 consists of 16 residues. The germline gives CDR1 LNHNV, CDR2 YYDKDF (reference sequence). CDR3: CATSTGSGDASDTQYF.

The V gene is TRBV6-2 or TRBV6-3, the J gene TRBJ2-5; TCRdb outputs TRBD2, but without DNA this stays unchecked. The length of the CDR3 is 15 residues. Germline CDR1 and CDR2: MNHEY and SVGEGT. The CDR3 region is CASNLSGSGGETQYF.

This rearrangement joins TRBV19 to TRBJ2-1. Germline CDR1 is LNHDA and CDR2 is SQIVND (reference sequence). The CDR3 has 14 amino acids. CDR3 protein: CASSRTSFYNEQFF.

The chain has TRBV10-2 and TRBJ1-1. CDR1 is WSHSY, CDR2 SAAADI, per germline. The CDR3 totals 12 residues. CDR3 protein: CASSALTSEAFF.

This chain uses TRBV5-1 with TRBJ1-1. The CDR3 is 15 amino acids. Germline CDR1 SGHRS, CDR2 YFSETQ. CDR3 amino acids: CASSQGDSGPTEAFF.

The V call is TRBV13, the J call TRBJ1-1. Germline V gene data show CDR1 as PRHDT and CDR2 as FYEKMQ (reference sequence). The CDR3 sequence is 14 residues long. CDR3 region: CASAEVGSAWEAFF.

The V and J genes are TRBV6-5 and TRBJ2-1. CDR3 size: 13 residues. Germline V gene data show CDR1 as MNHEY and CDR2 as SVGAGI. CDR3 sequence reads: CASSSETYNEQFF.

The CDR3 region is CASSVTGLALYNEQFF. V is TRBV7-9 and J is TRBJ2-1; no DNA is available, so the TRBD2 call from TCRdb remains unchecked. CDR1 and CDR2 from the germline V gene are SEHNR and FQNEAQ (reference sequence). The CDR3 length is 16 residues.

The chain links TRBV7-9 to TRBJ2-5; the D call from TCRdb, TRBD1, cannot be confirmed without DNA. The germline V gene has CDR1 SEHNR and CDR2 FQNEAQ (reference sequence). The CDR3 sequence is 14 residues long. The CDR3 protein is CASSSGAPWETQYF.

This sequence joins TRBV2 and TRBJ2-5. The CDR3 is 15 amino acids. In germline, CDR1 is SNHLY, CDR2 FYNNEI. This CDR3 is CASSGLYSLQETQYF.

The chain combines TRBV14 with TRBJ2-1; TCRdb's D call, TRBD2, is unchecked because there is no DNA. This CDR3 has 16 residues. Germline CDR1 is SGHDN and CDR2 is FVKESK. The chain's CDR3 is CASSQLEAGGYNEQFF.

This CDR3 reads CASSLQGRTEAFF. This sequence joins TRBV27 and TRBJ1-1; absent DNA, TCRdb's TRBD1 call cannot be checked. The CDR3 runs to 13 residues. Germline values: CDR1 MNHEY, CDR2 SMNVEV (reference sequence).

The chain recombines TRBV12-3 or TRBV12-4 with TRBJ1-2; the D call from TCRdb, TRBD1, cannot be confirmed without DNA. This CDR3 comprises 13 residues. The CDR3 sequence: CASTLGQFYGYTF.

The chain links TRBV12-3 or TRBV12-4 to TRBJ1-2. The CDR3 has 12 residues. CDR3 amino acids: CASSLREYGYTF.

This chain connects TRBV7-3 to TRBJ2-3. Germline assignment: CDR1 SGHTA and CDR2 FQGTGA. CDR3 length: 13 residues. Here the CDR3 reads CASSPHPTDTQYF.

V usage is TRBV20-1 and J usage is TRBJ2-2; TCRdb's D call, TRBD1, is unchecked because there is no DNA. Per the germline V gene, CDR1 is DFQATT and CDR2 is SNEGSKA (reference sequence). The CDR3 has 16 amino acids. The CDR3 reads CSARDPGQGDTGELFF.

This chain links TRBV5-4 with TRBJ2-1; TCRdb's D call, TRBD2, is unchecked because there is no DNA. CDR1 is SGHNT and CDR2 is YYREEE in the germline V gene (reference sequence). This CDR3 has 16 amino acids. CDR3: CASSSGLAGGVNEQFF.